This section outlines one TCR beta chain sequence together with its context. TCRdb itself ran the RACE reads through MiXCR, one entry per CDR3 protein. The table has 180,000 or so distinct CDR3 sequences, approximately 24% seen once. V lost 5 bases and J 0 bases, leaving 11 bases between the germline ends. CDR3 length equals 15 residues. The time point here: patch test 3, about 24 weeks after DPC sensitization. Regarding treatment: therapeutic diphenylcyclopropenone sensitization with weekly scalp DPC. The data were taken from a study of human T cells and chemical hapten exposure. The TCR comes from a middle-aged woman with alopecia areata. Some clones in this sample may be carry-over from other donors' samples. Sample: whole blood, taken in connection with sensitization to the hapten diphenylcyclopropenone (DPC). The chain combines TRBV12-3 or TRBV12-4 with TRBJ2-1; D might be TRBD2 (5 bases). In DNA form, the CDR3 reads TGTGCCAGCAGTCCAGGACTCAGCTCCTACAATGAGCAGTTCTTC. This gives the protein CASSPGLSSYNEQFF.